These 25 T cell receptor beta chains share one sample of origin, sequenced in a study of blood T cell repertoires in COVID-19. Some clones are missing from TCRdb's copy, which holds only in-frame ones; the method was immunoSEQ multiplex PCR. The profile shows 70,000 to 95,000 clones, 88% of them singletons. The specimen sequenced was peripheral blood. The origin of the receptors is a man between 65 and 80 years old with acute or convalescent COVID-19.

This clone was detected once. The gene calls are TRBV10-3 and TRBJ1-1; a weak D match, TRBD1 (5 bases). Germline CDR1 reads ENHRY; CDR2 reads SYGVKD. Trimming took 0 bases from V and 0 from J, leaving 11 bases between them. The CDR3 covers 16 residues. The CDR3 DNA follows: TGTGCCATCAGTGAGTCACTAACAGGAATGAACACTGAAGCTTTCTTT. Translation gives CAISESLTGMNTEAFF.

The V and J genes are TRBV7-2 and TRBJ1-5; 9 positions agree with TRBD1. With V trimmed by 6 bases and J by 6 bases, 6 bases remained unmatched. The CDR3 consists of 14 residues. From germline, CDR1 is SGHTA and CDR2 FQGNSA. The CDR3 here is CASSRDRAGQPQHF. As DNA, the CDR3 is TGTGCCAGCAGTCGGGACAGGGCAGGTCAGCCCCAGCATTTT.

CDR3 DNA sequence: TGTGCCAGCAGCGACCGGGACAGGGGGCCCTACGAGCAGTACTTC. This translates into CASSDRDRGPYEQYF. The chain couples TRBV7-8 to TRBJ2-7; 12 nucleotides align to TRBD1. V gave up 5 bases and J gave up 2 bases; unmatched junction bases: 4. Germline CDR1 reads SGHVS; CDR2 reads FQNEAQ. The CDR3 is made up of 15 amino acids.

The chain links TRBV5-4 to TRBJ1-1; 9 bases agree with TRBD1. The CDR3 contains 15 residues. CDR1 is SGHNT and CDR2 is YYREEE in the germline V gene (reference sequence). Trimming cost V 1 base and J 4 bases; bases outside gene matches: 5. CDR3 coding DNA: TGTGCCAGCAGCTTGAACAGGGGGCTGAGCACTGAAGCTTTCTTT. It codes for CASSLNRGLSTEAFF.

This CDR3 is CSARLGLDTQYF. The CDR3 region has the DNA TGCAGCGCCCGGCTGGGCTTAGATACGCAGTATTTT. The rearrangement uses TRBV29-1 and TRBJ2-3; no firm D call. V lost 7 bases and J lost 5, with 13 bases in between. Germline loops: CDR1 SQVTM, CDR2 ANQGSEA. CDR3 length: 12 residues.

The chain couples TRBV5-4 to TRBJ1-2, with no clear D. The germline V gene has CDR1 SGHNT and CDR2 YYREEE (reference sequence). The CDR3 consists of 11 residues. Trimming removed 3 bases from V and 13 bases from J, with 13 bases in between. The CDR3 loop is CASSSDKELTF. The CDR3 DNA is TGTGCCAGCAGCTCCGACAAGGAACTCACCTTC.

Here the CDR3 reads CASIRGLGTEAFF. As DNA, the CDR3 is TGTGCCAGTATTAGGGGGCTCGGCACTGAAGCTTTCTTT. The genes are TRBV19 and TRBJ1-1; TRBD1 matches 7 bases. This CDR3 region has 13 residues. Germline trimming cut 7 bases from V and 4 bases from J; bases unmatched to any gene: 6. Looked up from germline, CDR1 is LNHDA and CDR2 is SQIVND (reference sequence).

The rearrangement uses TRBV11-2 and TRBJ2-1, with D hard to call. V was clipped by 2 bases and J by 8 bases, with 7 bases between them. Per germline, CDR1 SGHAT and CDR2 FQNNGV. The CDR3 extends over 12 amino acids. CDR3 loop: CASSLLGYEQFF. As DNA, the CDR3 is TGTGCCAGCAGCTTACTAGGCTATGAGCAGTTCTTC.

This clone is a singleton in its sample. V usage is TRBV29-1 and J usage is TRBJ1-5, with D unresolved. With 6 bases removed from V and 0 bases from J, the gap between germline ends came to 15 bases. The CDR3 has 15 amino acids. The V gene's germline CDR1 is SQVTM and CDR2 ANQGSEA. CDR3 residues: CSVVTGGNSNQPQHF. The CDR3 coding sequence is TGCAGCGTAGTGACGGGCGGGAATAGCAATCAGCCCCAGCATTTT.

V gene TRBV4-3 combines with J gene TRBJ2-7, with D possibly TRBD2 on 5 matching bases. The V gene lost 0 bases and the J gene lost 6 bases, with 9 bases spanning the gap. In germline, CDR1 is LGHNA, CDR2 YSLEER. This CDR3 is built from 13 residues. The CDR3 is CASSQEFGIEQYF. CDR3 coding DNA: TGCGCCAGCAGCCAAGAATTCGGGATCGAGCAGTACTTC.

The rearrangement links TRBV4-3 to TRBJ1-4; 8 bases align to TRBD1. Losses at the gene ends were 1 base for V and 10 bases for J; bases not matched to a gene: 8. This CDR3 has 15 amino acids. Germline V gene sequence: CDR1 LGHNA, CDR2 YSLEER. DNA of the CDR3: TGCGCCAGCAGCCAAGTCCGGGACAGGAGGGGAAAACTGTTTTTT. This codes for CASSQVRDRRGKLFF.

This clone was seen once. This chain joins TRBV28 and TRBJ1-4; 7 bases line up with TRBD1. CDR3 size: 15 residues. J was trimmed by 8 bases and V by 6 bases; bases with no gene match: 12. Germline V CDR1 and CDR2: MDHEN, SYDVKM. CDR3 in amino acids: CASSTRQGVREKLFF. The DNA for the CDR3 is TGTGCCAGCAGCACAAGACAGGGAGTCCGGGAAAAACTGTTTTTT. The variable domain in full, with the rest retrieved from reference TRBV28 and TRBJ1-4, is DVKVTQSSRYLVKRTGEKVFLECVQDMDHENMFWYRQDPGLGLRLIYFSYDVKMKEKGDIPEGYSVSREKKERFSLILESASTNQTSMYLCASSTRQGVREKLFFGSGTQLSVL.

The genes are TRBV5-4 and TRBJ1-1, with D maybe TRBD1 (5 bases). This CDR3 has 15 amino acids. The V gene lost 4 bases and the J gene lost 0 bases, with 13 bases spanning the gap. Germline lookup yields CDR1 SGHNT and CDR2 YYREEE (reference sequence). DNA for the CDR3: TGTGCCAGCAGCCCGGGAGGGGCCTTGAACACTGAAGCTTTCTTT. Its protein product is CASSPGGALNTEAFF.

The chain couples TRBV7-2 to TRBJ2-7; TRBD2 matches at 7 bases. V was clipped by 1 base and J by 5 bases; unmatched bases: 8. Germline assignment: CDR1 SGHTA and CDR2 FQGNSA. The CDR3 consists of 15 residues. This CDR3 reads CASSLDRGDPHEQYF. In DNA form, the CDR3 reads TGTGCCAGCAGCTTAGATCGGGGGGACCCCCACGAGCAGTACTTC.

In DNA form, the CDR3 reads TGTGCCAGCAGTCCCGGGACTAGCGGATACAATGAGCAGTTCTTC. Protein product: CASSPGTSGYNEQFF. This sequence joins TRBV27 and TRBJ2-1; 11 nucleotides match TRBD2. The CDR3 is made up of 15 amino acids. V shed 5 bases, J shed 4 bases, and the junction held 4 bases outside the gene matches. In germline, CDR1 is MNHEY, CDR2 SMNVEV (reference sequence).

J is TRBJ2-3 and V is TRBV5-4; 10 positions match TRBD2. The CDR3 loop spans 16 amino acids. The V segment lost 0 bases and the J segment 7 bases; nucleotides outside the gene matches: 8. The germline V gene has CDR1 SGHNT and CDR2 YYREEE (reference sequence). CDR3 region: CASSLEVASGRNTQYF. In nucleotides, the CDR3 is TGTGCCAGCAGCTTGGAGGTAGCTAGCGGGAGAAATACGCAGTATTTT.

The chain links TRBV3-1 (or the pseudogene TRBV3-2) to TRBJ2-2; D not resolved. CDR3 length: 15 amino acids. CDR1 and CDR2 (germline): LGHDT, YNNKEL (reference sequence). Trimming stripped 4 bases from V and 6 bases from J, with 15 bases between. The chain's CDR3 is CASSPPRVAAGELFF. The CDR3 DNA reads as TGTGCCAGCAGCCCCCCCCGGGTAGCCGCCGGGGAGCTGTTTTTT.

This CDR3 reads CASSPFGPGTGNTIYF. The CDR3 DNA sequence: TGTGCCAGCTCACCATTTGGCCCGGGTACGGGAAACACCATATATTTT. The rearrangement joins TRBV18 to TRBJ1-3; no definite D call. The CDR3 runs to 16 residues. V lost 2 bases and J lost 4, with 15 bases in between. The germline CDR1 and CDR2 sequences are KGHSH and LQKENI.

The chain couples TRBV4-1 to TRBJ1-2; perhaps TRBD1 as D (6 bases). The V gene lost 0 bases and the J gene lost 5 bases, with 13 bases spanning the gap. The CDR3 is 15 amino acids. Germline V gene data show CDR1 as MGHRA and CDR2 as YSYEKL. The CDR3 DNA reads TGCGCCAGCAGCCAAGAGGGCAGGGGCTCATATGGCTACACCTTC. It translates to CASSQEGRGSYGYTF.

This chain links TRBV6-6 with TRBJ2-3, with D perhaps TRBD2 (6 bases). Germline lookup yields CDR1 MNHNY and CDR2 SVGAGI (reference sequence). The CDR3 has 14 residues. V was cut by 8 bases and J by 7 bases, with 19 bases left in between. CDR3 region: CASRRDPGVYTQYF. The CDR3, as DNA: TGTGCCAGCCGGCGGGACCCGGGTGTGTATACGCAGTATTTT.

This clone has a handful of counts. The chain carries TRBV3-1 (or the pseudogene TRBV3-2) and TRBJ2-3; TRBD2 aligns across 15 bases. The CDR3 has 17 residues. J gave up 0 bases and V 4 bases, and 2 bases lay outside the gene matches. Germline CDR1 is LGHDT and CDR2 is YNNKEL (reference sequence). The DNA for the CDR3 is TGTGCCAGCAGCCGGGGACTAGCGGGGGGCAGCACAGATACGCAGTATTTT. Translated, it gives CASSRGLAGGSTDTQYF.

This clone has just a few counts. The chain joins TRBV27 to TRBJ1-5; 10 positions agree with TRBD1. CDR1 is MNHEY, CDR2 SMNVEV, per germline (reference sequence). The CDR3 loop spans 19 amino acids. V gave up 8 bases and J gave up 7 bases; unmatched junction bases: 23. CDR3 DNA: TGTGCCAGCGGGGACGCTCTACCTAGACAGGGGGCCGGCGGACAGCCCCAGCATTTT. This codes for CASGDALPRQGAGGQPQHF.

This chain links TRBV4-1 with TRBJ1-5, with no clear D. The CDR3 length is 17 residues. V lost 0 bases and J lost 2, with 14 bases in between. Germline V lookup: CDR1 MGHRA, CDR2 YSYEKL. This chain's CDR3 is CASSQDPIHPGNQPQHF. In DNA form, the CDR3 reads TGCGCCAGCAGCCAAGACCCTATCCACCCTGGCAATCAGCCCCAGCATTTT.

The chain uses TRBV14 and TRBJ1-6; D may be TRBD1 (5 bases). In germline, CDR1 is SGHDN, CDR2 FVKESK. V lost 2 bases to trimming and J lost 10 bases, with 9 bases between them. This CDR3 contains 13 residues. CDR3 sequence: CASSQRGSSPLHF. CDR3 DNA sequence: TGTGCCAGCAGCCAAAGGGGATCGTCACCCCTCCACTTT.

This clone was detected once. The chain couples TRBV24-1 to TRBJ2-1, with 15 bases matching TRBD2. Germline trimming cut 2 bases from V and 5 bases from J; bases unmatched to any gene: 6. CDR1 KGHDR and CDR2 SFDVKD come from the germline V gene. The CDR3 contains 18 residues. The CDR3 protein is CATSDSGTSGGKHNEQFF. In DNA form, the CDR3 reads TGTGCCACCAGTGATTCCGGGACTAGCGGGGGGAAACACAATGAGCAGTTCTTC.